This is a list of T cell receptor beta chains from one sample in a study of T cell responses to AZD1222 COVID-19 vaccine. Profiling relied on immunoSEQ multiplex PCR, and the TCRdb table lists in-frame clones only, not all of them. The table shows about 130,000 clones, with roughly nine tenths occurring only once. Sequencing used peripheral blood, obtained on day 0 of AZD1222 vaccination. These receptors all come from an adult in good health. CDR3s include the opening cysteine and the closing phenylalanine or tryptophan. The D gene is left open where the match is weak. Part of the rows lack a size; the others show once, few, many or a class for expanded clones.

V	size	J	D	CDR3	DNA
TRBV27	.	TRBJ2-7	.	CASRRDTHYEQYF	TGTGCCAGCAGGCGGGACACACACTACGAGCAGTACTTC
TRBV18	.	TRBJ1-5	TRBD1	CASSPTQGDQPQHF	TGTGCCAGCTCACCTACCCAGGGGGATCAGCCCCAGCATTTT
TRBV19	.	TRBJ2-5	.	CASSGIQETQYF	TGTGCCAGTAGTGGGATCCAAGAGACCCAGTACTTC
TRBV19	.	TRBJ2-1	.	CATAPGATSGEQFF	TGTGCCACCGCGCCGGGAGCTACTAGTGGTGAGCAGTTCTTC
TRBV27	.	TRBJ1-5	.	CASSMSRPNQPQHF	TGTGCCAGCAGTATGTCTAGACCTAATCAGCCCCAGCATTTT
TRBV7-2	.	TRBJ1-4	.	CASSLRGGNEKLFF	TGTGCCAGCAGCCTGAGGGGGGGAAATGAAAAACTGTTTTTT
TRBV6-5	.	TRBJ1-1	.	CASRAAGAEAFF	TGTGCCAGCAGGGCGGCAGGCGCTGAAGCTTTCTTT
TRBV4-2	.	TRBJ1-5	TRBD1	CASSQDPIWTGLNQPQHF	TGTGCCAGCAGCCAAGACCCTATTTGGACAGGGCTCAATCAGCCCCAGCATTTT
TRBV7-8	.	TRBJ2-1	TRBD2	CASSLIGLASNEQFF	TGTGCCAGCAGCTTAATTGGACTAGCCAGCAATGAGCAGTTCTTC
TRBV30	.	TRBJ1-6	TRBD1	CAWSVHLTQGGQNSSYNSPLHF	TGTGCCTGGAGTGTACACTTGACACAGGGGGGCCAAAATAGCTCCTATAATTCACCCCTCCACTTT
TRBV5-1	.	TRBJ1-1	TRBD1	CASSGGDSRNTEAFF	TGCGCCAGCAGCGGAGGGGACAGCCGGAACACTGAAGCTTTCTTT
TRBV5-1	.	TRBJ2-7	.	CASSLEVGLTEQYF	TGCGCCAGCAGCTTGGAAGTCGGACTTACCGAGCAGTACTTC
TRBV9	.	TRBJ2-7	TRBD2	CASSVTAGGPSSYEQYF	TGTGCCAGCAGCGTAACAGCGGGAGGGCCAAGCTCCTACGAGCAGTACTTC
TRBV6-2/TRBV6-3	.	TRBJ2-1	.	CASSYRVDEQFF	TGTGCCAGCAGTTACCGGGTCGATGAGCAGTTCTTC
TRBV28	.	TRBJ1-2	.	CASSLSPTEIYGYTF	TGTGCCAGCAGTTTATCCCCCACGGAAATCTATGGCTACACCTTC
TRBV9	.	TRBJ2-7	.	CASSQTDNSYEQYF	TGTGCCAGCAGCCAGACGGACAACTCCTACGAGCAGTACTTC
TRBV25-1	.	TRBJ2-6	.	CASRWAYPTNSGANVLTF	TGTGCCAGCAGATGGGCCTACCCCACTAACTCTGGGGCCAACGTCCTGACTTTC
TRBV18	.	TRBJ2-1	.	CASSPVNNEQFF	TGTGCCAGCTCACCAGTGAACAATGAGCAGTTCTTC
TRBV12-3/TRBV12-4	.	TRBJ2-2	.	CASSFTLTGELFF	TGTGCCAGCAGTTTTACCCTCACCGGGGAGCTGTTTTTT
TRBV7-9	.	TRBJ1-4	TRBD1	CASSLDRGGKLFF	TGTGCCAGCAGCTTAGACAGGGGAGGGAAACTGTTTTTT
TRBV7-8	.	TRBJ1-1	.	CASSLAGGSTEAFF	TGTGCCAGCAGCTTAGCGGGGGGGAGCACTGAAGCTTTCTTT
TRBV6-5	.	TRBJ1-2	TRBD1	CASSAGGRRYGYTF	TGTGCCAGCAGCGCAGGGGGACGTCGCTATGGCTACACCTTC
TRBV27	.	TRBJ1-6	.	CASSLGGPNSPLHF	TGTGCCAGCAGTTTAGGAGGGCCCAATTCACCCCTCCACTTT
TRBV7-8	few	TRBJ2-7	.	CASSLDIGTYEQYF	TGTGCCAGCAGCTTAGACATTGGGACCTACGAGCAGTACTTC
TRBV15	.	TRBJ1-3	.	CATSRVPYRSGNTIYF	TGTGCCACCAGCAGAGTGCCGTACCGCTCTGGAAACACCATATATTTT
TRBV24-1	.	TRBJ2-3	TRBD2	CATSDLTSGSGDTQYF	TGTGCCACCAGTGATTTGACTAGCGGGTCCGGGGATACGCAGTATTTT
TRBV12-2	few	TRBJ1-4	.	CASRLAPPLCRPTNEKLFF	TGTGCAAGTCGCTTAGCCCCACCCCTCTGCAGGCCAACTAATGAAAAACTGTTTTTT
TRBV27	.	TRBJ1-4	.	CASSYTGWEKLFF	TGTGCCAGCAGTTACACCGGCTGGGAAAAACTGTTTTTT
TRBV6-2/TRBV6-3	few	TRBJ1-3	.	CASSSTGGNTIYF	TGTGCCAGCAGTTCCACTGGTGGAAACACCATATATTTT
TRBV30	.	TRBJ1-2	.	CAWEGDGGTYYGYTF	TGTGCCTGGGAAGGAGATGGGGGGACCTACTATGGCTACACCTTC
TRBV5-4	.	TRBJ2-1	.	CASSLRPLNEQFF	TGTGCCAGCAGCTTGCGACCCCTCAATGAGCAGTTCTTC
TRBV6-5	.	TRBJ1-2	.	CASSSPSGGGGYTF	TGTGCCAGCAGCTCCCCTTCGGGGGGCGGTGGCTACACCTTC
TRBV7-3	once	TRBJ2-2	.	CASSRTGIPVTGELFF	TGTGCCAGCAGCCGGACCGGGATACCCGTAACCGGGGAGCTGTTTTTT
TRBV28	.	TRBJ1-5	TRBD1	CASSKDRVGNQPQHF	TGTGCCAGCAGCAAAGACAGGGTAGGCAATCAGCCCCAGCATTTT
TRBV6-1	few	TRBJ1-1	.	CASSEGTEGTEAFF	TGTGCCAGCAGTGAAGGTACAGAGGGAACTGAAGCTTTCTTT
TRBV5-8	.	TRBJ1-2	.	CASSLRAGGTGYTF	TGTGCCAGCAGCTTGAGGGCGGGGGGGACTGGCTACACCTTC
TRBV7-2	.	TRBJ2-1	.	CASSLAYYNEQFF	TGTGCCAGCAGCTTAGCTTACTACAATGAGCAGTTCTTC
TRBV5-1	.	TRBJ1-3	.	CASSFRAGRDTIYF	TGCGCCAGCAGCTTCAGGGCCGGCCGAGACACCATATATTTT
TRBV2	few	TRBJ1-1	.	CASNGRRRGLHTEAFF	TGTGCCAGCAACGGGAGGCGAAGGGGCCTGCACACTGAAGCTTTCTTT
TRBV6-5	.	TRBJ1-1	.	CASSLLTGGGTEAFF	TGTGCCAGCAGTTTACTTACGGGGGGAGGCACTGAAGCTTTCTTT
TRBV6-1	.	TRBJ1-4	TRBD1	CASSEYRGGSTANEKLFF	TGTGCCAGCAGTGAATACAGGGGGGGAAGTACGGCTAATGAAAAACTGTTTTTT
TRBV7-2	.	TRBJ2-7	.	CASSRPDRYSYEQYF	TGTGCCAGCAGCCGCCCGGACAGATACTCCTACGAGCAGTACTTC
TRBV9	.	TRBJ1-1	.	CASSVEGEGTEAFF	TGTGCCAGCAGCGTAGAAGGGGAGGGAACTGAAGCTTTCTTT
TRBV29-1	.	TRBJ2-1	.	CSVEQSSANKQFF	TGCAGCGTTGAACAGTCGTCGGCAAATAAGCAGTTCTTC
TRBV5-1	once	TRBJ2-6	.	CASSLGPVPGANVLTF	TGCGCCAGCAGCTTGGGGCCAGTTCCTGGGGCCAACGTCCTGACTTTC
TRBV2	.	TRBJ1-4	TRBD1	CASYGGTGSEKLFF	TGTGCCAGTTACGGCGGGACAGGGAGTGAAAAACTGTTTTTT